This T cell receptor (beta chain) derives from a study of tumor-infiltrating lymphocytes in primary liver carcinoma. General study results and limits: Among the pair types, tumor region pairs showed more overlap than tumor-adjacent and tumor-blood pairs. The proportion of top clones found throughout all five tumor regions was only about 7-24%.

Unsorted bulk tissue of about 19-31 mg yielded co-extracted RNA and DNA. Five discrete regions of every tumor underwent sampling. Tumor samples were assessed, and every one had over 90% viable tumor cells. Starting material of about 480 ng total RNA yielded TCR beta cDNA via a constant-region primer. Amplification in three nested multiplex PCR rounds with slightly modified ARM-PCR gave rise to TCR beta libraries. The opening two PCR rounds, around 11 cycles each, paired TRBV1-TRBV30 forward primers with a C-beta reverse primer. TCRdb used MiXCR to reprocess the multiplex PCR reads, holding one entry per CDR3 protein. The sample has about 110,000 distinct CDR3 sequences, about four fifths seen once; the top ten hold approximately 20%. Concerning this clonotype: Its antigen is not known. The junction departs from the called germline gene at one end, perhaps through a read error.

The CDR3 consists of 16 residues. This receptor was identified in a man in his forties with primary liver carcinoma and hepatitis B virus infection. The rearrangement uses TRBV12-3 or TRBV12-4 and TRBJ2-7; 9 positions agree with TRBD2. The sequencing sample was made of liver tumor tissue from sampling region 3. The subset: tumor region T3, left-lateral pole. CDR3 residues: CASSTPGRSGRNEHYF. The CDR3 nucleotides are TGTGCCAGCAGTACCCCCGGAAGGAGCGGGAGGAACGAGCACTACTTC.